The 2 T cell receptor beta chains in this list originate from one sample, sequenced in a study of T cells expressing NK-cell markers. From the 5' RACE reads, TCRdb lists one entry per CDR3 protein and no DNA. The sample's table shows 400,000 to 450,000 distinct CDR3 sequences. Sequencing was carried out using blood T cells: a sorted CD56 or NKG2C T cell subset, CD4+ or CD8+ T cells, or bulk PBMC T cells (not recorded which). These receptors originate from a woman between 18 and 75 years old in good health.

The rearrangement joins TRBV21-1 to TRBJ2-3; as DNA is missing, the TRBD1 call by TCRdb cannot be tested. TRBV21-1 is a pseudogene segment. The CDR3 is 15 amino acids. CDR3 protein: CASRYGGTRTDTQYF.

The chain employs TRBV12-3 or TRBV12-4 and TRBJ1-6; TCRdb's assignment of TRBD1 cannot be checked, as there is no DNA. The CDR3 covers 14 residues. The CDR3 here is CASSPGQGHSPLHF.